Included here is one T cell receptor (beta chain) sequence, with context. Its matching antigen is unknown. These data belong to a study of cytomegalovirus exposure and HLA in healthy donors. Overall study results and limits: The classifier, whose performance was assessed in both the original and validation cohorts, reportedly diagnosed cytomegalovirus status with high specificity and sensitivity.

The donors were part of the validation cohort of some 120 subjects. That cohort was separate from the first cohort, which comprised 550 to 750 subjects. The repertoire was sequenced with immunoSEQ multiplex PCR; TCRdb's copy has only in-frame clones and lacks some. This sample has 55,000 to 75,000 clones, with over 90% found just once. There are 14 residues in the CDR3. From germline, CDR1 is MNHNS and CDR2 SASEGT. Trimming pared 6 bases from V and 1 base from J, leaving 9 bases between. Sequenced input: PBMCs. V usage is TRBV6-1 and J usage is TRBJ1-4; D remains unclear. The clonotype was recovered from a woman aged 18-29 years in good health and CMV-seropositive. The CDR3 coding sequence is TGTGCCAGCAGGGTAGCTCAAACTAATGAAAAACTGTTTTTT. As protein: CASRVAQTNEKLFF.